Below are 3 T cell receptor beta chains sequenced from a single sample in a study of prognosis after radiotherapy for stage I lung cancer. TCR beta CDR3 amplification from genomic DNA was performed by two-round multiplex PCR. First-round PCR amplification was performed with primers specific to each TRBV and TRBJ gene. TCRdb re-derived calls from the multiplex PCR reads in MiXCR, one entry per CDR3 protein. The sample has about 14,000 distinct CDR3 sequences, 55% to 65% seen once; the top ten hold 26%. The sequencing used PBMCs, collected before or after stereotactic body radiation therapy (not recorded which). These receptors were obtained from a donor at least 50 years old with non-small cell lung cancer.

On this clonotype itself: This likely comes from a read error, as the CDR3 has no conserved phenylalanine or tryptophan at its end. This CDR3 is CDSGPPGRVSYTL. The CDR3 DNA is TGTGACAGCGGTCCTCCCGGGCGTGTAAGCTACACCTTA. The chain employs TRBV28 and TRBJ1-2; D not resolved. Germline loops: CDR1 MDHEN, CDR2 SYDVKM. The CDR3 runs 13 residues.

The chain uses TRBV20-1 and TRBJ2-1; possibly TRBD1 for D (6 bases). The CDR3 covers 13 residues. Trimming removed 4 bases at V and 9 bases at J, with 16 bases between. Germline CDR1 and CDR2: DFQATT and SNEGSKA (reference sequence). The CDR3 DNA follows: TGCAGTGCTACCTTAACAGGGAGTCCTGAGCAGTTCTTC. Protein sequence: CSATLTGSPEQFF.

CDR3 sequence: CASSFLAGPEVGTQYF. CDR3 in DNA: TGTGCCAGCAGCTTCCTAGCGGGACCAGAGGTGGGGACGCAGTATTTT. The rearrangement joins TRBV7-8 to TRBJ2-3; TRBD2 agrees at 9 bases. The CDR3 is 16 residues long. V trimming: 3 bases; J trimming: 9 bases; junction bases outside the gene matches: 13. Germline CDR1 SGHVS, CDR2 FQNEAQ.